This entry concerns a single T cell receptor (beta chain). Its antigen remains unknown. This record comes from a study of T cell responses to AZD1222 COVID-19 vaccine. There are 15 residues in the CDR3. V trimming: 0 bases; J trimming: 6 bases; junction bases outside the gene matches: 2. CDR1 is KGHSH, CDR2 LQKENI, per germline. Clones were read by immunoSEQ multiplex PCR, and TCRdb kept only the in-frame ones, dropping some. The table lists some 130,000 clones, 85% to 90% of them singletons. Notes on the study in general: Close to half of all spike-specific TCRs reportedly target regions of the variants that are unmutated. Spike-specific TCR breadth and depth were elevated following two AZD1222 doses. The donor group comprised mostly white British people and more females; the analysis possibly underestimated clonal diversity. Repertoires were collected only later (after the peak T cell response had occurred).

The chain employs TRBV18 and TRBJ2-2, with 9 bases fitting TRBD1. The source of this sequence is an adult in good health. Sample: peripheral blood, taken on day 0 of AZD1222 vaccination. The CDR3 is CASSPPRTGAGELFF. CDR3 nucleotide sequence: TGTGCCAGCTCACCACCAAGGACAGGGGCCGGGGAGCTGTTTTTT.